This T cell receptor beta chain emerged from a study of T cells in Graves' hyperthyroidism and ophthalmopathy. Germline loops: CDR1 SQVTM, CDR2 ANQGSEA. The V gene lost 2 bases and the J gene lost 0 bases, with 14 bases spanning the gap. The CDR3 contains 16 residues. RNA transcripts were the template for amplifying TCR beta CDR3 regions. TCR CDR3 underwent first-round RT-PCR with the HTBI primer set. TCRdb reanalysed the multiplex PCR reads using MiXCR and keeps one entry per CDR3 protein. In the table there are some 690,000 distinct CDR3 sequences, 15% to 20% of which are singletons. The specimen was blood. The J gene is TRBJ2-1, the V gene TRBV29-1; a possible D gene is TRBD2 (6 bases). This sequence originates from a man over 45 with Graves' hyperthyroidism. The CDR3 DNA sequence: TGCAGCGTTGAAATCCCCCGGAGGGGCTCCTACAATGAGCAGTTCTTC. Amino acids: CSVEIPRRGSYNEQFF.